This T cell receptor beta chain was sequenced for a study of blood T cell repertoires in COVID-19. Profiling relied on immunoSEQ multiplex PCR, and the TCRdb table lists in-frame clones only, not all of them. The table shows about 230,000 clones, with 86% occurring only once. The source is a woman in her fifties or sixties in a cohort exposed to, infected with or recovered from COVID-19 (not recorded which). Input material: PBMCs or T cells enriched from blood (not recorded which).

The CDR3 nucleotides are TGTGCCAGCAGCGTTAGTCCGGACAGGGAGGGCTATGGCTACACCTTC. It translates to CASSVSPDREGYGYTF. V and J are TRBV9 and TRBJ1-2; 8 bases fit TRBD1. Germline CDR1 SGDLS, CDR2 YYNGEE. This CDR3 comprises 16 residues. V was clipped by 2 bases and J by 4 bases; unmatched bases: 10.